This TCR beta chain came from a study of blood T cell repertoires in COVID-19. In the study overall: Researchers got acute and convalescent COVID-19 samples from the United States, Italy and Spain. In each case, the material was cDNA or gDNA derived from T cells, B-cell-depleted T cells, or PBMCs.

This clone came up once. Authors' data handling: Amplification with reference gene primers provided the estimates of nucleated cell counts. Repertoires were generated with immunoSEQ multiplex PCR, while TCRdb's copy carries only in-frame clones and drops some. The DNA was the basis for D and trimming; V, J and clone size are from that table. Among approximately 120,000 clones listed, around 78% were seen once. Material for sequencing was peripheral blood. This clonotype was sampled from a human donor in a cohort sampled during active COVID-19.

Here the CDR3 DNA reads TGTGCCAGTAACCCTGGTGGGGGGTTAGGGGAGACCCAGTACTTC. Its protein is CASNPGGGLGETQYF. The V gene is TRBV19, the J gene TRBJ2-5, with D perhaps matching TRBD2 (6 bases). The CDR3 has 15 amino acids. V lost 7 bases and J lost 5, with 20 bases in between. The germline V gene encodes CDR1 LNHDA and CDR2 SQIVND (reference sequence).